This TCR beta chain is drawn from a study of T cell repertoires and HLA-DP antigens. Background on the study: Transduced HeLa cells presented HLA-DP to CD4+ T cells. The donors, ranging 18-to-29 to 60-to-69 years, included a couple of males and one female.

The ends were cut back, 5 bases at V and 5 bases at J, with 12 bases in the middle. In germline, CDR1 is SQVTM, CDR2 ANQGSEA. CDR3 length: 12 residues. Study findings and constraints: Antigen presentation used HeLa cells, with total CD4+ cells responding.

On this clone: Its target is unknown.

Primers targeted 54 TRBV and 13 TRBJ segments. Data came from immunoSEQ multiplex PCR; TCRdb stores just in-frame clones and leaves some out. Of approximately 86,000 clones in the sample, about 89% were seen once. This chain links TRBV29-1 with TRBJ2-5; tentatively, D is TRBD2 (6 bases). Sequenced material: CD4+ T cells from PBMCs. The clonotype was recovered from a man in his forties or fifties in good health and CMV-seronegative. The CDR3 bases are TGCAGCGTTAGCGGTCGGGAGGAGACCCAGTACTTC. Its protein product is CSVSGREETQYF.